One sample yielded the 26 T cell receptor beta chains listed below, sequenced in a study of T cells in Graves' hyperthyroidism and ophthalmopathy. TCR beta CDR3 regions were amplified from RNA. First-round RT-PCR targeting the TCR CDR3 was performed with the HTBI primer set. TCRdb independently ran MiXCR on the multiplex PCR reads; one entry per CDR3 protein. The data hold about 550,000 distinct CDR3 sequences, with less than 25% observed a single time. Sample: blood. The origin of the receptors is a young man with Graves' hyperthyroidism.

This clonotype is a singleton in its sample. V and J are TRBV12-3 or TRBV12-4 and TRBJ1-2, with TRBD1 as a possible D gene (5 bases). There are 15 residues in the CDR3. V shed 5 bases and J shed 4 bases, with 17 bases lying between them. The CDR3 nucleotides read TGTGCCAGCAGTCCAACGGGGGAACTCCTCTATGGCTACACCTTC. This encodes CASSPTGELLYGYTF.

This clonotype showed up many times. The chain carries TRBV27 and TRBJ2-7, with D possibly TRBD2 on 6 matching bases. Trimming cost V 5 bases and J 4 bases, with 12 bases left between them. The CDR3 contains 13 residues. Looked up from germline, CDR1 is MNHEY and CDR2 is SMNVEV (reference sequence). This chain's CDR3 is CASSPAGSYEQYF. The CDR3 DNA sequence: TGTGCCAGCAGTCCCGCGGGGTCATACGAGCAGTACTTC.

This clonotype was found once. The chain is built from TRBV27 and TRBJ2-7, with 10 positions matching TRBD1. J gave up 6 bases and V 6 bases, and 8 bases lay outside the gene matches. The germline V gene encodes CDR1 MNHEY and CDR2 SMNVEV (reference sequence). There are 14 residues in the CDR3. DNA of the CDR3: TGTGCCAGCAGCCCCGGGACAGGGGATGCCGAGCAGTACTTC. Translating gives CASSPGTGDAEQYF.

V usage is TRBV20-1 and J usage is TRBJ1-2; tentative D call: TRBD1 (5 bases). The length of the CDR3 is 13 residues. Trimming took 5 bases from V and 3 from J, leaving 13 bases between them. Looked up from germline, CDR1 is DFQATT and CDR2 is SNEGSKA (reference sequence). For the CDR3, the DNA is TGCAGTGCTCGCGCGGGGGGACACTATGGCTACACCTTC. This translates into CSARAGGHYGYTF.

At least ten counts were recorded for this clonotype. The chain has TRBV6-1 and TRBJ2-2; maybe TRBD1 (6 bases). CDR3 length equals 15 residues. V lost 6 bases to trimming and J lost 5 bases, with 16 bases between them. Germline V gene lookup returns CDR1 MNHNS and CDR2 SASEGT. CDR3 protein: CASSWDTPKTGELFF. The CDR3 DNA follows: TGTGCCAGCAGCTGGGACACCCCTAAAACCGGGGAGCTGTTTTTT.

This clonotype was recorded many times. The chain couples TRBV6-1 to TRBJ1-5; D gene uncertain. CDR3 length: 16 amino acids. Germline CDR1 and CDR2: MNHNS and SASEGT. Trimming pared 3 bases from V and 5 bases from J, leaving 17 bases between. The CDR3 nucleotides read TGTGCCAGCAGTGATGGGCCCTTTCTTGAATATCAGCCCCAGCATTTT. Translated, it gives CASSDGPFLEYQPQHF.

This chain joins TRBV28 and TRBJ1-2, with D possibly matching TRBD1 (5 bases). The V end lost 2 bases, the J end lost 3 bases, and 13 bases lay between the germline ends. Germline CDR1 and CDR2: MDHEN and SYDVKM. The CDR3 loop spans 15 amino acids. CDR3 amino acids: CASSLNGARYYGYTF. The CDR3 DNA reads TGTGCCAGCAGTTTAAACGGGGCCAGGTACTATGGCTACACCTTC.

This clonotype was counted at least ten times. The chain recombines TRBV12-3 or TRBV12-4 with TRBJ1-2; no reliable D call. V shed 7 bases and J shed 4 bases, with 19 bases lying between them. The CDR3 is made up of 15 amino acids. This CDR3 is CASTLGEGAPYGYTF. Written as DNA, the CDR3 is TGTGCCAGCACCCTTGGGGAGGGCGCTCCCTATGGCTACACCTTC.

This clonotype was recorded many times. The V and J genes are TRBV4-2 and TRBJ2-5, with D possibly matching TRBD2 (6 bases). V lost 4 bases, J lost 2 bases, and 17 bases lay in between. CDR1 is LGHNA and CDR2 is YNFKEQ in the germline V gene. This CDR3 spans 16 amino acids. Here the CDR3 DNA reads TGTGCCAGCAGCCCCCTGGGGGGTGCGGCACAAGAGACCCAGTACTTC. Its translation: CASSPLGGAAQETQYF.

This clonotype was observed many times. The chain carries TRBV6-9 and TRBJ1-3; D remains unclear. The CDR3 length is 17 residues. V was cut by 2 bases and J by 0 bases, with 14 bases left in between. Germline assignment: CDR1 MNHGY and CDR2 SVAAGI. The CDR3 nucleotides are TGTGCCAGCAGTTATAGGTGTTGGGCAGACTCTGGAAACACCATATATTTT. Residues: CASSYRCWADSGNTIYF.

In its sample, this clonotype was seen many times. This chain joins TRBV6-1 and TRBJ2-5; 10 nucleotides align to TRBD2. This CDR3 is built from 15 residues. V shed 2 bases, J shed 5 bases, and the junction held 5 bases outside the gene matches. CDR1 and CDR2 from the germline V gene are MNHNS and SASEGT. CDR3 amino acids: CASSERAGGPETQYF. The CDR3 DNA sequence: TGTGCCAGCAGTGAAAGAGCGGGGGGGCCGGAGACCCAGTACTTC.

On this clonotype itself: A read error may be the cause here, since a much bigger clone is one base away. The rearrangement links TRBV20-1 to TRBJ2-7; weak D call: TRBD2 (6 bases). This CDR3 contains 14 residues. Germline CDR1 DFQATT, CDR2 SNEGSKA (reference sequence). For the CDR3, the DNA is TGCAGTGCTTTGCGGGGTCCCAGCTCCTACGAGCAGTGCTTC. This codes for CSALRGPSSYEQCF.

A few counts support this clonotype. The chain combines TRBV30 with TRBJ2-7; D may be TRBD1 (6 bases). In germline, CDR1 is GTSNPN, CDR2 SVGIG (reference sequence). The CDR3 length is 15 residues. V was clipped by 3 bases and J by 3 bases, with 18 bases between them. The CDR3 DNA reads TGTGCCTGGAGACCAACAGGGTGGTCTGACTACGAGCAGTACTTC. Translating gives CAWRPTGWSDYEQYF.

This clonotype was observed at least ten times. This chain joins TRBV6-5 and TRBJ1-3; the D gene is possibly TRBD1 (5 bases). The germline V gene has CDR1 MNHEY and CDR2 SVGAGI. V was trimmed by 5 bases and J by 0 bases, leaving 11 bases between them. The CDR3 consists of 15 residues. In nucleotides, the CDR3 is TGTGCCAGCAGTACGGGACGTAGCTCTGGAAACACCATATATTTT. It encodes CASSTGRSSGNTIYF.

This clonotype was counted at least ten times. J is TRBJ1-1 and V is TRBV7-9; D is perhaps TRBD1 (6 bases). This CDR3 has 15 amino acids. Per germline, CDR1 SEHNR and CDR2 FQNEAQ (reference sequence). V gave up 1 base and J gave up 4 bases, with 13 bases separating them. CDR3 DNA sequence: TGTGCCAGCAGCTTAGGACGGCAGGGGAGCACTGAAGCTTTCTTT. Residues: CASSLGRQGSTEAFF.

This chain connects TRBV24-1 to TRBJ1-6, with a possible D match to TRBD1 (6 bases). Germline CDR1 KGHDR, CDR2 SFDVKD. The CDR3 length is 14 residues. The V end lost 6 bases, the J end lost 9 bases, and 14 bases lay between the germline ends. The CDR3 DNA is TGTGCCACCAGTTCCGGGGGCCAAGGTTCACCCCTCCACTTT. This codes for CATSSGGQGSPLHF.

The chain combines TRBV19 with TRBJ2-2, with TRBD1 as a possible D gene (5 bases). This CDR3 has 13 amino acids. Germline lookup yields CDR1 LNHDA and CDR2 SQIVND (reference sequence). V was cut by 7 bases and J by 6 bases, with 12 bases left in between. CDR3 loop: CASTQGAAGELFF. In DNA form, the CDR3 reads TGTGCCAGTACCCAGGGCGCGGCCGGGGAGCTGTTTTTT.

The chain is built from TRBV15 and TRBJ1-1, with 9 bases matching TRBD1. Germline CDR1 and CDR2: LNHNV and YYDKDF (reference sequence). The CDR3 has 15 residues. J gave up 4 bases and V 3 bases, and 6 bases lay outside the gene matches. The CDR3 sequence: CATSRLDRGVTEAFF. CDR3 nucleotides: TGTGCCACCAGCAGGTTGGACAGGGGAGTCACTGAAGCTTTCTTT.

This clonotype was counted at least ten times. The CDR3 sequence: CASSPAGPPYEQYF. Here the CDR3 DNA reads TGCGCCAGCAGCCCCGCCGGACCCCCCTACGAGCAGTACTTC. This chain joins TRBV5-1 and TRBJ2-7; D is undetermined. Germline CDR1 and CDR2: SGHRS and YFSETQ. CDR3 size: 14 residues. Between the trimmed V and J ends, which lost 4 bases and 2 bases, there was a span of 13 bases.

This clonotype appeared many times. The genes are TRBV6-2 or TRBV6-3 and TRBJ2-7; 12 bases are shared with TRBD2. V lost 6 bases to trimming and J lost 3 bases; unmatched junction nucleotides: 6. The germline V gene encodes CDR1 MNHEY and CDR2 SVGEGT. This CDR3 has 15 residues. CDR3 in amino acids: CASSSGLAGFYEQYF. The CDR3 DNA reads as TGTGCCAGCAGCTCCGGACTAGCGGGGTTCTACGAGCAGTACTTC.

This clonotype was counted ten times or more. The chain combines TRBV6-5 with TRBJ1-1; D is possibly TRBD1 (5 bases). Per germline, CDR1 MNHEY and CDR2 SVGAGI. The CDR3 has 16 amino acids. Trimming left V 0 bases short and J 1 base short, with 12 bases between. CDR3 in amino acids: CASSYSRPGQNTEAFF. DNA of the CDR3: TGTGCCAGCAGTTACTCGCGGCCAGGGCAGAACACTGAAGCTTTCTTT.

This clonotype has ten or more counts. The V call is TRBV10-3, the J call TRBJ2-3, with a possible D match to TRBD1 (6 bases). From germline, CDR1 is ENHRY and CDR2 SYGVKD. The CDR3 runs to 14 residues. V lost 5 bases, J lost 0 bases, and 9 bases lay in between. CDR3 bases: TGTGCCATCAGTACAGGGACCAGCACAGATACGCAGTATTTT. It specifies CAISTGTSTDTQYF.

The table lists this clonotype with a few counts. The J gene is TRBJ2-7, the V gene TRBV27, with 8 bases that match TRBD2. The CDR3 covers 15 residues. The germline V gene encodes CDR1 MNHEY and CDR2 SMNVEV (reference sequence). The V and J ends lost 6 bases and 6 bases, in that order; junction bases with no gene match: 13. DNA for the CDR3: TGTGCCAGCAGATCCCCCGGGACTAGGGTTCGCGAGCAGTACTTC. Encoded protein: CASRSPGTRVREQYF.

The chain employs TRBV3-1 and TRBJ1-1, with 7 bases lining up with TRBD1. With V trimmed by 4 bases and J by 4 bases, 6 bases remained unmatched. Germline loops: CDR1 LGHDT, CDR2 YNNKEL (reference sequence). There are 14 residues in the CDR3. The DNA of the CDR3 is TGTGCCAGCAGCCCCCTCTCAGGGGGCACTGAAGCTTTCTTT. Its translation is CASSPLSGGTEAFF.

The chain couples TRBV28 to TRBJ2-3, with a weak D call TRBD1 (6 bases). CDR3 length equals 15 residues. V lost 2 bases, J lost 5 bases, and 14 bases lay in between. Germline values: CDR1 MDHEN, CDR2 SYDVKM. The CDR3 is CASSLNPGVGDTQYF. The CDR3 nucleotides are TGTGCCAGCAGTTTAAACCCAGGGGTGGGAGATACGCAGTATTTT.

The table lists this clonotype with many counts. This chain links TRBV13 with TRBJ1-3; TRBD1 aligns across 8 bases. CDR1 is PRHDT, CDR2 FYEKMQ, per germline (reference sequence). V dropped 6 bases and J dropped 4; count of bases not matched to a gene: 5. The CDR3 sequence is 14 residues long. Here the CDR3 reads CASRRQGIGNTIYF. In DNA form, the CDR3 reads TGTGCCAGCAGACGACAGGGGATAGGAAACACCATATATTTT.